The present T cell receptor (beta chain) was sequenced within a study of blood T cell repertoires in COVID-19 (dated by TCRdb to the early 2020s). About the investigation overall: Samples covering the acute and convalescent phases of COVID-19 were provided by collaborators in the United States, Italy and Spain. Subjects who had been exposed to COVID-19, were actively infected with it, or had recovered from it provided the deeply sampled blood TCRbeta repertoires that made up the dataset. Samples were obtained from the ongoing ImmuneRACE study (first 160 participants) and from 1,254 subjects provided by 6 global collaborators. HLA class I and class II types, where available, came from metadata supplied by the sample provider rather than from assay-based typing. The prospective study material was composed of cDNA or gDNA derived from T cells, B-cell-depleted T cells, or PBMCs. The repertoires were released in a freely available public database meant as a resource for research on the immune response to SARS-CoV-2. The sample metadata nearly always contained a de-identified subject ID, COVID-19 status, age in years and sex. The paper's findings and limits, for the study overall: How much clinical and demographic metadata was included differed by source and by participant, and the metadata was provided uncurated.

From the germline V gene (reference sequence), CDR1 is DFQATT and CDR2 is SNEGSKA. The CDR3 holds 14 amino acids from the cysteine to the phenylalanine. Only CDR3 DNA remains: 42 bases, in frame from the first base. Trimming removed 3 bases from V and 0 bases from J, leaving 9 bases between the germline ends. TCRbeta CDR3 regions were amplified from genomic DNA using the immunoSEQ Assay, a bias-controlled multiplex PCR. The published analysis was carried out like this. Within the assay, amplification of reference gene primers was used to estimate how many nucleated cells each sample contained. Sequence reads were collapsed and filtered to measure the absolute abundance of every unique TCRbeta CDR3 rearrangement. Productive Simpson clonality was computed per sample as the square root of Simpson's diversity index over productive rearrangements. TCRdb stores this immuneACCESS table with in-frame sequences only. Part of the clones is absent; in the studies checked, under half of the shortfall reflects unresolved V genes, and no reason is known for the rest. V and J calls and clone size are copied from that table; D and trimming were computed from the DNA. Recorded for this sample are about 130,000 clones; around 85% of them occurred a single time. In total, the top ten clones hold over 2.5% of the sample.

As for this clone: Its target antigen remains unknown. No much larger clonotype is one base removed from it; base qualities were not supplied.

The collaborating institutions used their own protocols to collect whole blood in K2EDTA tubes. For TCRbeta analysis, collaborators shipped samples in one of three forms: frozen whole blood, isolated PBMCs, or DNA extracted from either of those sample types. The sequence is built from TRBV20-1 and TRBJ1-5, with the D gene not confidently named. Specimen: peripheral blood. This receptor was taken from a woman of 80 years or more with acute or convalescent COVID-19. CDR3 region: CSASVAYSNQPQHF. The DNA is TGCAGTGCTAGTGTGGCATATAGCAATCAGCCCCAGCATTTT.